This TCR beta chain was recorded in a study of control samples from healthy donors and cancer patients. Unmatched junction bases numbered 3, after V lost 8 bases and J lost 7 bases. The germline V gene has CDR1 SNHLY and CDR2 FYNNEI. The CDR3 contains 13 residues. This clone occurred many times. Method: immunoSEQ multiplex PCR; TCRdb's copy keeps in-frame clones and lacks some. The sample contains under 150,000 clones, approximately 89% of which appear only once. This clonotype was obtained from a man aged 50 to 59 with head and neck cancer. The sample was PBMCs. The chain uses TRBV2 and TRBJ1-6; TRBD1 aligns across 9 bases. The CDR3 region has the DNA TGTGCCAGCGGTGGGACAGGGAATTCACCCCTCCACTTT. It is translated as CASGGTGNSPLHF.